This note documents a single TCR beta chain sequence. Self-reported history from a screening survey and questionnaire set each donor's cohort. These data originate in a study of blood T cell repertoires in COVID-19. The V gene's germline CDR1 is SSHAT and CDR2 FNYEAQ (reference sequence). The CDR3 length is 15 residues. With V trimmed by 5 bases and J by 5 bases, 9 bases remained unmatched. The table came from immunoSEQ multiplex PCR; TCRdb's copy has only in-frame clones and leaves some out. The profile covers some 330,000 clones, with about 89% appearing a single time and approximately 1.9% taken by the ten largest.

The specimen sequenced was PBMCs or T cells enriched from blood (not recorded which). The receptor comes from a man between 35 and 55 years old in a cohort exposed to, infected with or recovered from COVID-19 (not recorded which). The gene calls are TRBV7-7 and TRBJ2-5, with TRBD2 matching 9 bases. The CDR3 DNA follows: TGTGCCAGCAGCCGACTAGCGGAGCGCGGGGAGACCCAGTACTTC. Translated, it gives CASSRLAERGETQYF.